Following are 26 T cell receptor beta chains from one sample sequenced in a study of tumor-infiltrating lymphocytes in primary liver carcinoma. Total RNA and DNA came together from around 20-30 mg of bulk tissue without cell sorting. The researchers produced TCR beta cDNA from 500 to 550 ng total RNA with a constant-region primer. What produced the TCR beta libraries was three nested multiplex PCR rounds using slightly modified ARM-PCR. Amplification in the first two PCR rounds was performed using TRBV1-TRBV30 forward primers and a C-beta reverse primer for roughly 9 cycles each. TCRdb re-called the multiplex PCR reads with MiXCR, one entry per CDR3 protein. The repertoire holds more than 95,000 distinct CDR3 sequences, with roughly 80% as singletons. The sequenced material came from liver tumor tissue from sampling region 3. The subset denotes: tumor region T3, left-lateral pole. The receptors were sampled from a man aged 35-49 years with primary liver carcinoma and hepatitis B virus infection.

This clonotype appeared once. Germline is not matched at one junction end, which may reflect a read error. The CDR3 region has the DNA TGCGCCAGCAGCCAGGACAGGGGGGGCACCGGGGAGCTGTTTTTT. It yields the protein CASSQDRGGTGELFF. The rearrangement links TRBV12-3 or TRBV12-4 to TRBJ2-2; TRBD1 aligns across 10 bases. The CDR3 totals 15 residues.

The rearrangement links TRBV4-2 to TRBJ2-3; D tentatively reads TRBD1 or TRBD2 (5 bases each). This CDR3 is 15 amino acids long. In germline, CDR1 is LGHNA, CDR2 YNFKEQ. Here the CDR3 DNA reads TGTTTCAGCAGCGGCTTTGAGGGGAGCACAGATACGCAGTATTTT. The encoded protein is CFSSGFEGSTDTQYF.

The CDR3 loop is CASSRTGDDGYTF. The DNA for the CDR3 is TGTGCCAGCAGTAGAACAGGGGATGATGGCTACACCTTC. The rearrangement links TRBV6-5 to TRBJ1-2; 7 positions agree with TRBD1. The trim removed 5 bases at V and 6 bases at J, leaving 6 bases unmatched. Germline V lookup: CDR1 MNHEY, CDR2 SVGAGI. CDR3 length: 13 amino acids.

The chain is built from TRBV29-1 and TRBJ2-1, with D perhaps matching TRBD1 or TRBD2 (5 bases each). Germline values: CDR1 SQVTM, CDR2 ANQGSEA. The CDR3 loop spans 14 amino acids. The V end lost 8 bases, the J end lost 9 bases, and 23 bases lay between the germline ends. The CDR3 region is CSIRGRVGGGEQFF. The CDR3 DNA follows: TGCAGCATTCGAGGCAGGGTTGGAGGCGGTGAGCAGTTCTTC.

In nucleotides, the CDR3 is TGTGCCAGCAGTTTCGCCGGGACAGGGATTCTCTACTATGACAACACCTTC. Its translation: CASSFAGTGILYYDNTF. The chain couples TRBV28 to TRBJ1-2; 9 bases agree with TRBD1. Germline V gene sequence: CDR1 MDHEN, CDR2 SYDVKM. V gave up 3 bases and J gave up 12 bases; unmatched junction bases: 20. The CDR3 spans 17 residues.

Concerning this clonotype: Germline and junction disagree at one end, which may indicate a read error. This chain links TRBV5-4 with TRBJ2-7; a weak D match, TRBD2 (6 bases). This CDR3 contains 16 residues. Germline assignment: CDR1 SGHNT and CDR2 YYREEE (reference sequence). CDR3 amino acids: CACSLSLVGTGSEQYF. CDR3 coding DNA: TGTGCCTGCAGCTTGTCACTAGTGGGAACCGGGAGCGAGCAGTACTTC.

Comment on this clonotype: One end of the junction does not line up with germline, which may come from a read error. This sequence joins TRBV29-1 and TRBJ1-1; no definite D call. Per the germline V gene, CDR1 is SQVTM and CDR2 is ANQGSEA. The CDR3 runs to 15 residues. As DNA, the CDR3 is TGCAGCGGGTCAAGGCGCTGGGGAATGAACACTGGAGCTTTCTTT. Residues: CSGSRRWGMNTGAFF. The full variable domain, completed using reference TRBV29-1 and TRBJ1-1, is SAVISQKPSRDICQRGTSLTIQCQVDSQVTMMFWYRQQPGQSLTLIATANQGSEATYESGFVIDKFPISRPNLTFSTLTVSNMSPEDSSIYLCSGSRRWGMNTGAFFGQGTRLTVV.

This rearrangement joins TRBV29-1 to TRBJ1-2; no definite D call. Looked up from germline, CDR1 is SQVTM and CDR2 is ANQGSEA. The CDR3 spans 10 residues. V dropped 3 bases and J dropped 7 bases, with 6 bases sitting between them. Written as DNA, the CDR3 is TGCAGCGTTGAGGGTCTTGGCTACACCTTC. Protein product: CSVEGLGYTF. The full variable domain, in which reference TRBV29-1 and TRBJ1-2 provide the parts outside the CDR3, is SAVISQKPSRDICQRGTSLTIQCQVDSQVTMMFWYRQQPGQSLTLIATANQGSEATYESGFVIDKFPISRPNLTFSTLTVSNMSPEDSSIYLCSVEGLGYTFGSGTRLTVV.

CDR3 loop: CASSLVSDSEAFF. The CDR3, as DNA: TGTGCCAGCAGCTTAGTATCGGACAGTGAAGCTTTCTTT. This sequence joins TRBV7-9 and TRBJ1-1; possibly TRBD1 for D (6 bases). The germline V and J ends were trimmed by 1 base and 7 bases, with 10 bases remaining between them. This CDR3 comprises 13 residues. In germline, CDR1 is SEHNR, CDR2 FQNEAQ (reference sequence). The complete variable domain, with remaining parts taken from reference TRBV7-9 and TRBJ1-1, reads DTGVSQNPRHKITKRGQNVTFRCDPISEHNRLYWYRQTLGQGPEFLTYFQNEAQLEKSRLLSDRFSAERPKGSFSTLEIQRTEQGDSAMYLCASSLVSDSEAFFGQGTRLTVV.

The rearrangement joins TRBV6-1 to TRBJ1-3; D ambiguous. The CDR3 spans 15 residues. Germline values: CDR1 MNHNS, CDR2 SASEGT. The V and J ends lost 2 bases and 8 bases respectively, with 16 bases between them. CDR3 amino acids: CASSESATKPDTIYF. DNA of the CDR3: TGTGCCAGCAGTGAATCCGCTACAAAGCCAGACACCATATATTTT.

Turning to this clonotype: This may stem from a read error, because a much larger clone lies one nucleotide away. V gene TRBV28 combines with J gene TRBJ2-6; D possibly corresponds to TRBD1 (5 bases). V lost 3 bases, J lost 3 bases, and 15 bases lay in between. This CDR3 comprises 17 residues. Germline loops: CDR1 MDHEN, CDR2 SYDVKM. The CDR3 loop reads CASSFAGLGFGANVLTF. As DNA, the CDR3 is TGTGCCAGCAGTTTCGCAGGGCTAGGGTTTGGGGCCAACGTCCTGACTTTC.

To note about this clonotype: A read error is likely, as this CDR3 ends without the conserved phenylalanine or tryptophan. This chain joins TRBV12-3 or TRBV12-4 and TRBJ1-5, with TRBD1 as a possible D gene (6 bases). The CDR3 has 13 residues. Trimming took 6 bases from V and 4 from J, leaving 10 bases between them. The CDR3 DNA follows: TGTGCCAGCAGGGACAGCTTTAATCAGCCCCAGCATCTT. Translation: CASRDSFNQPQHL.

The chain employs TRBV29-1 and TRBJ2-1; perhaps TRBD2 as D (5 bases). Trimming left V 4 bases short and J 9 bases short, with 16 bases between. CDR1 is SQVTM and CDR2 is ANQGSEA in the germline V gene. CDR3 length: 13 amino acids. CDR3 protein: CSVVWPQSGEQFF. In nucleotides, the CDR3 is TGCAGCGTTGTCTGGCCGCAGAGCGGTGAGCAGTTCTTC.

Points on this clonotype: This is likely a read error, given that the CDR3 carries no conserved phenylalanine or tryptophan at its end. The CDR3 DNA follows: TGTGCCAGCAACAAATTTTCGGCAGGCTCTTACGAGCAGTACCTC. Its protein is CASNKFSAGSYEQYL. V gene TRBV12-3 or TRBV12-4 combines with J gene TRBJ2-7; D not resolved. The CDR3 consists of 15 residues. Trimming shortened V by 7 bases and J by 4 bases, and 20 bases separated the two germline ends.

V gene TRBV20-1 combines with J gene TRBJ1-5, with TRBD1 matching over 11 bases. The J segment lost 4 bases and the V segment lost 0 bases, leaving 8 bases of the junction unmatched. The CDR3 covers 17 residues. Germline lookup yields CDR1 DFQATT and CDR2 SNEGSKA (reference sequence). CDR3 DNA sequence: TGCAGTGCTAGAGAACATAAGGGACAGGGGGGTAATCAGCCCCAGCATTTT. Protein sequence: CSAREHKGQGGNQPQHF.

The chain combines TRBV29-1 with TRBJ2-7, with D perhaps assigned TRBD1 or TRBD2 (5 bases each). Trimming stripped 7 bases from V and 4 bases from J, with 20 bases between. Per germline, CDR1 SQVTM and CDR2 ANQGSEA. CDR3 length: 14 amino acids. The chain's CDR3 is CSAERGAPSYEQYF. The CDR3 DNA is TGCAGCGCTGAGAGAGGGGCCCCTAGTTACGAGCAGTACTTC.

This clonotype appeared a single time. An end of the junction does not agree with germline; a read error may underlie this. This sequence joins TRBV10-3 and TRBJ2-1; D is uncertain. The CDR3 extends over 15 amino acids. Germline CDR1 is ENHRY and CDR2 is SYGVKD. The CDR3 is CVISDRQLSYNGQFF. The CDR3, as DNA: TGTGTCATCAGTGATCGGCAGCTTTCATACAATGGGCAGTTCTTC.

On this clonotype: At one of its ends the junction is not consistent with the germline gene, which may arise from a read error. The chain carries TRBV6-1 and TRBJ2-3; D possibly corresponds to TRBD2 (6 bases). The CDR3 runs to 15 residues. Germline V gene lookup returns CDR1 MNHNS and CDR2 SASEGT. The CDR3, as DNA: TGTGCCATCAGTGTTCGGGGGAACGGAGCAGATACGCAGTATTTT. Encoded protein: CAISVRGNGADTQYF.

As for this clonotype: Its ends do not fully match the called genes, so a read error is possible. The chain carries TRBV5-4 and TRBJ2-4, with D hard to call. The CDR3 is 15 amino acids. Germline V lookup: CDR1 SGHNT, CDR2 YYREEE (reference sequence). CDR3 region: CASSSPSSSKKIQYF. The CDR3 DNA reads as TGTGCCAGTAGCTCCCCTAGTAGCAGCAAAAAAATTCAGTACTTC.

About this clonotype itself: Compared with germline, one end of the junction differs, possibly owing to a read error. V gene TRBV12-3 or TRBV12-4 combines with J gene TRBJ2-7; 8 bases align to TRBD2. CDR3 size: 14 residues. DNA of the CDR3: TGTGCCAGCAGTCCAGCGGGAGTAAGAAACGAGGAGTACTTC. As protein: CASSPAGVRNEEYF.

V usage is TRBV29-1 and J usage is TRBJ2-2, with D perhaps TRBD1 (6 bases). Deletions cut 7 bases from V and 5 bases from J, with 17 bases between. This CDR3 has 14 amino acids. Per the germline V gene, CDR1 is SQVTM and CDR2 is ANQGSEA. This CDR3 reads CSDATGSGTGELFF. In DNA form, the CDR3 reads TGCAGCGATGCGACAGGCAGTGGTACCGGGGAGCTGTTTTTT.

This chain links TRBV29-1 with TRBJ2-1, with 7 bases fitting TRBD2. With V trimmed by 6 bases and J by 16 bases, 18 bases remained unmatched. The CDR3 length is 13 residues. The germline gives CDR1 SQVTM, CDR2 ANQGSEA. The CDR3 is CSVRDYAKNGQFF. The CDR3 nucleotides read TGCAGCGTCCGGGACTATGCAAAGAATGGGCAATTCTTC.

This rearrangement joins TRBV6-1 to TRBJ2-7; 13 bases map to TRBD2. The V gene's germline CDR1 is MNHNS and CDR2 SASEGT. The trim removed 2 bases at V and 5 bases at J, leaving 18 bases unmatched. This CDR3 is built from 20 residues. CDR3 sequence (DNA): TGTGCCAGCAGTGAAACCCCCCTAGGACTAGCGGGAGTGCCCCGCGACGAGCAGTACTTC. Translation: CASSETPLGLAGVPRDEQYF.

The gene calls are TRBV7-9 and TRBJ2-5; no clear D. The V gene's germline CDR1 is SEHNR and CDR2 FQNEAQ (reference sequence). Trimming removed 2 bases from V and 2 bases from J, with 12 bases in between. The CDR3 spans 15 residues. The CDR3 protein is CASSLFSYEQETQYF. The CDR3 nucleotides read TGTGCCAGCAGCTTATTTAGTTACGAGCAAGAGACCCAGTACTTC.

On this clonotype itself: Possible read error: a much larger clone is one base away. The rearrangement uses TRBV28 and TRBJ1-4; D not certain. The CDR3 is made up of 13 amino acids. CDR1 and CDR2 from the germline V gene are MDHEN and SYDVKM. V shed 8 bases and J shed 0 bases, with 7 bases lying between them. CDR3 sequence: CASRRSTNEKLFF. CDR3 DNA sequence: TGTGCCAGCCGGAGATCAACTAATGAAAAACTGTTTTTT.

About this clonotype itself: A read error may account for a junction end that differs from germline. V is TRBV4-3 and J is TRBJ2-1; tentatively, D is TRBD1 (5 bases). This CDR3 contains 14 residues. The germline V gene encodes CDR1 LGHNA and CDR2 YSLEER. CDR3 protein: CASSQGRINNEQFF. DNA for the CDR3: TGTGCCAGCAGCCAGGGCAGGATCAACAACGAGCAGTTCTTC.